Below are 27 T cell receptor beta chains sequenced from a single sample in a study of shared clonotypes between healthy human individuals (dated by TCRdb to 2018 to 2021). Library preparation employed the immunoSEQ multiplex PCR assay. In TCRdb, the immuneACCESS table is reduced to in-frame sequences with V and J assigned. These tables do not hold every clone; where another copy was compared, an unresolved V gene accounts for under half, and the others remain unexplained. The sample includes about 1.5 million clones, with 95% to 99% observed a single time. Jointly, the top ten make up 0.4% to 0.45% of the sample. Specimen: naive CD4+ T cells sorted from blood. Reading the label with the study, this specimen's cell subset or site is: CD45RA+ positively selected. The source of these receptors is a man aged 30 to 45 in good health.

V gene TRBV7-2 combines with J gene TRBJ2-6; no reliable D call. V was cut by 5 bases and J by 2 bases, with 7 bases left in between. This CDR3 is 14 amino acids long. Germline lookup yields CDR1 SGHTA and CDR2 FQGNSA. CDR3 sequence reads: CASSTSPGANVLTF. CDR3 DNA sequence: TGTGCCAGCAGCACGTCCCCTGGGGCCAACGTCCTGACTTTC.

This chain links TRBV4-1 with TRBJ2-7; 8 bases map to TRBD2. Germline-derived CDR1 and CDR2 are MGHRA and YSYEKL. This CDR3 region has 15 residues. V lost 1 base to trimming and J lost 5 bases; unmatched junction nucleotides: 7. The chain's CDR3 is CASSQGDGRDHEQYF. CDR3 coding DNA: TGCGCCAGCAGCCAAGGGGACGGGAGGGATCACGAGCAGTACTTC.

V usage is TRBV6-5 and J usage is TRBJ2-3; the D is unclear. The length of the CDR3 is 12 residues. Trimming took 7 bases from V and 4 from J, leaving 9 bases between them. Germline-derived CDR1 and CDR2 are MNHEY and SVGAGI. Here the CDR3 DNA reads TGTGCCAGCACGCAGTTCCCAGATACGCAGTATTTT. This encodes CASTQFPDTQYF.

The rearrangement uses TRBV28 and TRBJ2-6; D possibly matches TRBD1 or TRBD2 (6 bases each). Deletions cut 5 bases from V and 2 bases from J, with 22 bases between. The CDR3 sequence is 19 residues long. CDR1 and CDR2 from the germline V gene are MDHEN and SYDVKM. The CDR3 bases are TGTGCCAGCAGTCACTTGGGTGGAGGGGGTCTTACTGGGGCCAACGTCCTGACTTTC. Its protein is CASSHLGGGGLTGANVLTF.

The chain is built from TRBV4-1 and TRBJ2-7, with no clear D. Looked up from germline, CDR1 is MGHRA and CDR2 is YSYEKL. The germline V and J ends were trimmed by 1 base and 2 bases, with 21 bases remaining between them. The CDR3 has 18 residues. The CDR3 sequence: CASSQVGVPLSAAYEQYF. CDR3 nucleotide sequence: TGCGCCAGCAGCCAAGTTGGAGTACCTCTGAGCGCTGCCTACGAGCAGTACTTC.

This clone was seen only once. The chain combines TRBV6-6 with TRBJ1-1, with D possibly matching TRBD1 (5 bases). Germline V CDR1 and CDR2: MNHNY, SVGAGI (reference sequence). The CDR3 totals 13 residues. Trimming cost V 7 bases and J 6 bases, with 15 bases left between them. The CDR3 bases are TGTGCCAGCACCCTCACCGGGGGGGCTGAAGCTTTCTTT. Its protein product is CASTLTGGAEAFF.

The chain is built from TRBV7-9 and TRBJ2-2; weak D call: TRBD2 (6 bases). Trimming took off 0 bases at V and 6 bases at J, with 8 bases between the two ends. CDR1 SEHNR and CDR2 FQNEAQ come from the germline V gene (reference sequence). CDR3 size: 14 residues. The CDR3 nucleotides read TGTGCCAGCAGCTTAGCGGGGGAGGCCGGGGAGCTGTTTTTT. It yields the protein CASSLAGEAGELFF.

V and J are TRBV5-1 and TRBJ2-5; D gene unclear. Germline CDR1 reads SGHRS; CDR2 reads YFSETQ. The CDR3 consists of 14 residues. V was shortened by 1 base and J by 1 base, with 8 bases between the two germline ends. Here the CDR3 reads CASSLSQAQETQYF. The CDR3 DNA reads as TGCGCCAGCAGCTTGAGCCAGGCCCAAGAGACCCAGTACTTC.

The chain employs TRBV28 and TRBJ2-1; TRBD2 is a possible D gene (5 bases). CDR3 length equals 14 residues. Germline CDR1 MDHEN, CDR2 SYDVKM. The germline V and J ends were trimmed by 7 bases and 2 bases, with 12 bases remaining between them. This CDR3 is CASISSGTYNEQFF. The CDR3 nucleotides are TGTGCCAGCATTTCCAGCGGAACCTACAATGAGCAGTTCTTC.

The chain carries TRBV5-1 and TRBJ2-7; 10 bases are shared with TRBD1. Germline trimming cut 4 bases from V and 2 bases from J; bases unmatched to any gene: 9. CDR1 and CDR2 (germline): SGHRS, YFSETQ. The CDR3 is 16 amino acids. The CDR3: CASSVNGQGVPYEQYF. The CDR3 coding sequence is TGCGCCAGCAGCGTGAACGGACAGGGGGTCCCCTACGAGCAGTACTTC.

About this clone itself: Within the sample, other DNA sequences also encode this same CDR3. This chain uses TRBV7-3 with TRBJ2-1; possibly TRBD1 or TRBD2 for D (5 bases each). V was shortened by 0 bases and J by 4 bases, with 7 bases between the two germline ends. The CDR3 has 14 amino acids. The germline V gene encodes CDR1 SGHTA and CDR2 FQGTGA. The CDR3 is CASSLTGTYNEQFF. CDR3 DNA sequence: TGTGCCAGCAGCTTAACCGGGACGTACAATGAGCAGTTCTTC.

The V gene is TRBV19, the J gene TRBJ1-4; a weak D match, TRBD1 (6 bases). This CDR3 spans 17 amino acids. Germline V gene sequence: CDR1 LNHDA, CDR2 SQIVND (reference sequence). The V gene lost 5 bases and the J gene lost 5 bases, with 21 bases spanning the gap. DNA of the CDR3: TGTGCCAGTAGTCCCTGGACAGTTTTGGACGGAAATGAAAAACTGTTTTTT. This sequence encodes CASSPWTVLDGNEKLFF.

The chain is built from TRBV7-6 and TRBJ2-7, with 8 bases that match TRBD1. The CDR3 contains 15 residues. The V gene's germline CDR1 is SGHVS and CDR2 FNYEAQ. V shed 3 bases, J shed 7 bases, and the junction held 11 bases outside the gene matches. CDR3 sequence (DNA): TGTGCCAGCAGCTTGGGAGGACAGGGTGTACGGGAGCAGTACTTC. Translating gives CASSLGGQGVREQYF.

A word on this clone: Other DNA variants within this sample encode the same CDR3. The V gene is TRBV18, the J gene TRBJ1-2; a weak D match, TRBD1 (5 bases). V shed 4 bases and J shed 2 bases, with 8 bases lying between them. The CDR3 length is 13 residues. Germline lookup yields CDR1 KGHSH and CDR2 LQKENI. CDR3 amino acids: CASSQQGNYGYTF. Written as DNA, the CDR3 is TGTGCCAGCTCACAGCAGGGCAACTATGGCTACACCTTC.

Points on this clone: At one boundary the junction diverges from the germline segment, which might be a read error. The V gene is TRBV5-5, the J gene TRBJ2-6; 7 nucleotides agree with TRBD1. This CDR3 is built from 15 residues. Germline V gene lookup returns CDR1 SGHKS and CDR2 YYEKEE (reference sequence). The CDR3, as DNA: TGTGCCAGCAGATTGGACAGGCCGGCGACCAACGTCCTGACTTTC. This encodes CASRLDRPATNVLTF.

The chain employs TRBV7-2 and TRBJ2-3; TRBD2 matches at 11 bases. This CDR3 has 15 amino acids. The V and J ends lost 3 bases and 4 bases, in that order; junction bases with no gene match: 3. The germline V gene has CDR1 SGHTA and CDR2 FQGNSA. The CDR3 sequence: CASSLTSGKPDTQYF. The CDR3 DNA reads TGTGCCAGCAGCTTGACTAGCGGGAAGCCAGATACGCAGTATTTT.

In the case of this clone: The same CDR3 also results from other DNA sequences found in this sample. V is TRBV7-9 and J is TRBJ2-7; no reliable D call. The length of the CDR3 is 12 residues. Germline CDR1 SEHNR, CDR2 FQNEAQ (reference sequence). The V end was cut by 1 base, the J end by 6 bases, with 7 bases between. The CDR3 nucleotides read TGTGCCAGCAGCTTAGATCTAGGCGAGCAGTACTTC. This codes for CASSLDLGEQYF.

The V gene is TRBV10-2, the J gene TRBJ1-2; 7 bases map to TRBD1. V was pared by 6 bases and J by 2 bases, with 3 bases of the junction left unmatched. CDR1 and CDR2 (germline): WSHSY, SAAADI. This CDR3 is 13 amino acids long. DNA of the CDR3: TGCGCCAGCAGCCCACAGGGGAACTATGGCTACACCTTC. It translates to CASSPQGNYGYTF.

The chain carries TRBV5-1 and TRBJ2-7, with D maybe TRBD1 (6 bases). The CDR3 contains 16 residues. V was cut by 3 bases and J by 0 bases, with 16 bases left in between. The germline CDR1 and CDR2 sequences are SGHRS and YFSETQ. CDR3 DNA: TGCGCCAGCAGCTCCCGACAGGAAATTATCTCCTACGAGCAGTACTTC. Protein: CASSSRQEIISYEQYF. The whole variable domain, remainder taken from reference TRBV5-1 and TRBJ2-7, is KAGVTQTPRYLIKTRGQQVTLSCSPISGHRSVSWYQQTPGQGLQFLFEYFSETQRNKGNFPGRFSGRQFSNSRSEMNVSTLELGDSALYLCASSSRQEIISYEQYFGPGTRLTVT.

This clone was found once. The V call is TRBV5-4, the J call TRBJ2-1; D unresolved. The V end lost 0 bases, the J end lost 8 bases, and 15 bases lay between the germline ends. The germline CDR1 and CDR2 sequences are SGHNT and YYREEE (reference sequence). There are 15 residues in the CDR3. The CDR3 coding sequence is TGTGCCAGCAGCTTGGCGCCGGACCCATGGGATGAGCAGTTCTTC. Translating it yields CASSLAPDPWDEQFF.

V and J are TRBV18 and TRBJ2-3; D uncertain. The length of the CDR3 is 13 residues. Germline V gene lookup returns CDR1 KGHSH and CDR2 LQKENI. Trimming shortened V by 3 bases and J by 3 bases, and 7 bases separated the two germline ends. The chain's CDR3 is CASSPRQTDTQYF. Here the CDR3 DNA reads TGTGCCAGCTCACCGCGGCAGACAGATACGCAGTATTTT. The complete variable domain, with remaining parts taken from reference TRBV18 and TRBJ2-3, reads NAGVMQNPRHLVRRRGQEARLRCSPMKGHSHVYWYRQLPEEGLKFMVYLQKENIIDESGMPKERFSAEFPKEGPSILRIQQVVRGDSAAYFCASSPRQTDTQYFGPGTRLTVL.

J is TRBJ2-1 and V is TRBV4-1, with 10 bases matching TRBD2. The CDR3 has 19 residues. V lost 1 base and J lost 0; bases outside the gene matches: 9. The germline CDR1 and CDR2 sequences are MGHRA and YSYEKL. The CDR3 DNA follows: TGCGCCAGCAGCCAAGTTTCCCTTACTAGCGGGGTCTCCTACAATGAGCAGTTCTTC. Encoded protein: CASSQVSLTSGVSYNEQFF.

This sequence joins TRBV4-1 and TRBJ2-2; tentatively, D is TRBD2 (6 bases). V lost 4 bases, J lost 6 bases, and 9 bases lay in between. The germline V gene has CDR1 MGHRA and CDR2 YSYEKL. This CDR3 has 13 amino acids. CDR3 coding DNA: TGCGCCAGCAGCCGCCGGGAGCCCGGGGAGCTGTTTTTT. Translation gives CASSRREPGELFF.

This chain uses TRBV5-1 with TRBJ1-1; TRBD1 might be the D (6 bases). Trimming removed 2 bases from V and 7 bases from J, with 12 bases in between. The CDR3 has 13 residues. Germline assignment: CDR1 SGHRS and CDR2 YFSETQ. As DNA, the CDR3 is TGCGCCAGCAGCTTACAACAGGGCAATGAAGCTTTCTTT. Its protein is CASSLQQGNEAFF. The full variable domain, in which reference TRBV5-1 and TRBJ1-1 provide the parts outside the CDR3, is KAGVTQTPRYLIKTRGQQVTLSCSPISGHRSVSWYQQTPGQGLQFLFEYFSETQRNKGNFPGRFSGRQFSNSRSEMNVSTLELGDSALYLCASSLQQGNEAFFGQGTRLTVV.

The V call is TRBV2, the J call TRBJ2-1, with 12 bases aligning to TRBD2. The CDR3 runs to 19 residues. The V segment lost 7 bases and the J segment 8 bases; nucleotides outside the gene matches: 21. CDR1 is SNHLY, CDR2 FYNNEI, per germline. The CDR3 DNA follows: TGTGCCAGCAACGGGGTTTTTCGGCTAGCGGGAGGGCCGTCGGATGAGCAGTTCTTC. It yields the protein CASNGVFRLAGGPSDEQFF. The full variable domain, with the rest looked up from reference TRBV2 and TRBJ2-1, is EPEVTQTPSHQVTQMGQEVILRCVPISNHLYFYWYRQILGQKVEFLVSFYNNEISEKSEIFDDQFSVERPDGSNFTLKIRSTKLEDSAMYFCASNGVFRLAGGPSDEQFFGPGTRLTVL.

The chain recombines TRBV5-1 with TRBJ1-4; possible D gene TRBD1, 5 bases. The germline CDR1 and CDR2 sequences are SGHRS and YFSETQ. V gave up 0 bases and J gave up 4 bases, with 13 bases separating them. The CDR3 is 16 residues long. CDR3 sequence: CASSLVGASLNEKLFF. In nucleotides, the CDR3 is TGCGCCAGCAGCTTGGTAGGGGCTTCGCTTAATGAAAAACTGTTTTTT.

The chain is built from TRBV28 and TRBJ1-1; 7 bases line up with TRBD1. This CDR3 has 13 amino acids. Germline CDR1 reads MDHEN; CDR2 reads SYDVKM. V lost 6 bases and J lost 4; bases outside the gene matches: 5. This CDR3 is CASSRGDGTEAFF. The CDR3 region has the DNA TGTGCCAGCAGCAGGGGGGACGGCACTGAAGCTTTCTTT. The complete variable domain, with remaining parts taken from reference TRBV28 and TRBJ1-1, reads DVKVTQSSRYLVKRTGEKVFLECVQDMDHENMFWYRQDPGLGLRLIYFSYDVKMKEKGDIPEGYSVSREKKERFSLILESASTNQTSMYLCASSRGDGTEAFFGQGTRLTVV.